Sequencing of this T cell receptor (beta chain) was carried out in a study of cytomegalovirus exposure and HLA in healthy donors. 13 Jbeta primers and 60 Vbeta primers were used for the PCR. Assay used: immunoSEQ multiplex PCR; TCRdb lists only in-frame clones, some missing. The sample has more than 95,000 clones, 70% to 80% seen once; the top ten hold roughly 1.6%. CDR3 size: 15 residues. V was clipped by 5 bases and J by 2 bases; unmatched bases: 6. Germline loops: CDR1 SGDLS, CDR2 YYNGEE. The rearrangement uses TRBV9 and TRBJ1-5, with TRBD1 matching 8 bases. The sequenced material came from PBMCs. The receptor's source is a woman in her late teens or twenties in good health and CMV-seronegative. The CDR3 reads CASSRTGSGNQPQHF. Here the CDR3 DNA reads TGTGCCAGCAGTCGGACAGGGTCGGGCAATCAGCCCCAGCATTTT.